The rows below give T cell receptor beta chains drawn from one sample of a study of radiotherapy plus CTLA-4 blockade in lung cancer. Generated by immunoSEQ multiplex PCR, the TCRdb table keeps only in-frame clones and is missing some. The sample includes about 48,000 clones, approximately 86% of them seen just once. The sequencing used peripheral blood, collected from a patient treated with radiotherapy plus ipilimumab. These receptor sequences come from a human donor with non-small cell lung cancer that progressed on radiotherapy plus ipilimumab. Some clones in this sample may be carry-over from other donors' samples. CDR3s leave out the opening cysteine and the closing phenylalanine or tryptophan. Fields, in order: CDR3 protein, J gene, V gene.

cdr3_aa: ASNRQATNEKLF
j_call: TRBJ1-4
v_call: TRBV2

cdr3_aa: ASTATSGRYRADTQY
j_call: TRBJ2-3
v_call: TRBV19

cdr3_aa: ASSLTRDEQY
j_call: TRBJ2-7
v_call: TRBV5-1

cdr3_aa: ASTQRGGTGELF
j_call: TRBJ2-2
v_call: TRBV6-5

cdr3_aa: ASSSILAGEETDTQY
j_call: TRBJ2-3
v_call: TRBV7-6

cdr3_aa: AQKHSGNTIY
j_call: TRBJ1-3
v_call: TRBV29-1

cdr3_aa: ASILTGGATEAF
j_call: TRBJ1-1
v_call: TRBV19

cdr3_aa: ASSLLADLTDTQY
j_call: TRBJ2-3
v_call: TRBV5-4

cdr3_aa: ASRVERGYNEQF
j_call: TRBJ2-1
v_call: TRBV27

cdr3_aa: ASTQLTGERSIQY
j_call: TRBJ2-4
v_call: TRBV19

cdr3_aa: ASSQVAGGETQY
j_call: TRBJ2-5
v_call: TRBV4-1

cdr3_aa: ASSLKGDEQY
j_call: TRBJ2-7
v_call: TRBV5-1

cdr3_aa: ASSFRGQGISGANVLT
j_call: TRBJ2-6
v_call: TRBV25-1

cdr3_aa: ASSSYSGQGAGKYNEQF
j_call: TRBJ2-1
v_call: TRBV5-1

cdr3_aa: ASSVTSNTGELF
j_call: TRBJ2-2
v_call: TRBV19

cdr3_aa: ASSSNGVAYNEQF
j_call: TRBJ2-1
v_call: TRBV6-6

cdr3_aa: ASSVGVGAGTDTQY
j_call: TRBJ2-3
v_call: TRBV9

cdr3_aa: ASSLEGRAGTKNIQY
j_call: TRBJ2-4
v_call: TRBV5-1

cdr3_aa: ASSENRGLETQY
j_call: TRBJ2-5
v_call: TRBV9

cdr3_aa: ASSQGAGGSTEAF
j_call: TRBJ1-1
v_call: TRBV4-2

cdr3_aa: SVAGLAGGSISTDTQY
j_call: TRBJ2-3
v_call: TRBV29-1

cdr3_aa: ASSLVGATSYEQY
j_call: TRBJ2-7
v_call: TRBV5-1

cdr3_aa: ASSSGTSGYSSYNEQF
j_call: TRBJ2-1
v_call: TRBV7-3

cdr3_aa: ASSLTGGADTQY
j_call: TRBJ2-3
v_call: TRBV7-3

cdr3_aa: ASSYQADSNSPLH
j_call: TRBJ1-6
v_call: TRBV6-5

cdr3_aa: ASSVAGGQIYNEQF
j_call: TRBJ2-1
v_call: TRBV9

cdr3_aa: AWSRGRHYGYT
j_call: TRBJ1-2
v_call: TRBV30

cdr3_aa: SVFDSGRAGGETQY
j_call: TRBJ2-5
v_call: TRBV29-1

cdr3_aa: ASRSGDQPQH
j_call: TRBJ1-5
v_call: TRBV10-2

cdr3_aa: ASSLFGGGTHTEAF
j_call: TRBJ1-1
v_call: TRBV5-5

cdr3_aa: ASSSGLAENYNEQF
j_call: TRBJ2-1
v_call: TRBV11-2

cdr3_aa: ASSFNRGEQY
j_call: TRBJ2-7
v_call: TRBV7-2

cdr3_aa: ASSVLQVYEQY
j_call: TRBJ2-7
v_call: TRBV2

cdr3_aa: ASSLRGLASSYEQY
j_call: TRBJ2-7
v_call: TRBV11-2

cdr3_aa: ASSEGGWDKQPQH
j_call: TRBJ1-5
v_call: TRBV6-1

cdr3_aa: ASSLGLNTGELF
j_call: TRBJ2-2
v_call: TRBV4-3

cdr3_aa: ASSLGSGRANEQF
j_call: TRBJ2-1
v_call: TRBV28

cdr3_aa: ASSYQRVVGHEQY
j_call: -
v_call: TRBV6-6

cdr3_aa: ASSRQGAGYNEQF
j_call: TRBJ2-1
v_call: TRBV18

cdr3_aa: ASSLASYEQY
j_call: TRBJ2-7
v_call: TRBV11-2

cdr3_aa: ASSELVLAGGGTQY
j_call: TRBJ2-3
v_call: TRBV6-1

cdr3_aa: ASGQGAVQPQH
j_call: TRBJ1-5
v_call: TRBV7-9

cdr3_aa: ASSLSPSGGRAGANVLT
j_call: TRBJ2-6
v_call: TRBV7-7

cdr3_aa: ASTTSGGYGYT
j_call: TRBJ1-2
v_call: TRBV19

cdr3_aa: ATRLRLAGHTGELF
j_call: TRBJ2-2
v_call: TRBV15

cdr3_aa: ASSPHGQGGYEQY
j_call: TRBJ2-7
v_call: TRBV5-5

cdr3_aa: ASSSGTGGSTNEKLF
j_call: TRBJ1-4
v_call: TRBV5-1

cdr3_aa: ASSQGMDEQY
j_call: TRBJ2-7
v_call: TRBV4-1

cdr3_aa: ASSRGPGTEAF
j_call: TRBJ1-1
v_call: TRBV19

cdr3_aa: ASRATRGSQETQY
j_call: TRBJ2-5
v_call: TRBV27

cdr3_aa: ASSRFSSGGDYEQF
j_call: TRBJ2-1
v_call: TRBV27

cdr3_aa: SPTHTLPNGAVHSNQPQH
j_call: TRBJ1-5
v_call: TRBV29-1

cdr3_aa: ASSPDRQFSGNTIY
j_call: TRBJ1-3
v_call: TRBV10-2

cdr3_aa: ASQGANTEAF
j_call: TRBJ1-1
v_call: TRBV30

cdr3_aa: ASRTGSNYGYT
j_call: TRBJ1-2
v_call: TRBV19

cdr3_aa: ASSVGLVGYEQY
j_call: TRBJ2-7
v_call: TRBV27

cdr3_aa: ASKTTSGPTDTQY
j_call: TRBJ2-3
v_call: TRBV11-1